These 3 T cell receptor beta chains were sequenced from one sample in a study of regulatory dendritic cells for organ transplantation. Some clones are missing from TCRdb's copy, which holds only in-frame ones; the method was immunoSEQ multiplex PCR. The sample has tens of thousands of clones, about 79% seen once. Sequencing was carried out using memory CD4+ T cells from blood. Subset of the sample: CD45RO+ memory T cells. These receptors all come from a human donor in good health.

The CDR3 DNA is TGCAGCGTTGGGCAGGTCCTATCAAACATTCAGTACTTC. Protein sequence: CSVGQVLSNIQYF. The rearrangement links TRBV29-1 to TRBJ2-4; D unresolved. Germline V CDR1 and CDR2: SQVTM, ANQGSEA. This CDR3 region has 13 residues. The V and J ends lost 4 bases and 6 bases respectively, with 13 bases between them.

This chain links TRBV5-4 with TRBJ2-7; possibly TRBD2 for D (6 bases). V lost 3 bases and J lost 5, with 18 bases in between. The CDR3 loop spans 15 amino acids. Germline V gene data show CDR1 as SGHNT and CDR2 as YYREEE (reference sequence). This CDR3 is CASSSGGLAVNEQYF. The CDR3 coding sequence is TGTGCCAGCAGCTCCGGGGGTCTAGCAGTTAACGAGCAGTACTTC.

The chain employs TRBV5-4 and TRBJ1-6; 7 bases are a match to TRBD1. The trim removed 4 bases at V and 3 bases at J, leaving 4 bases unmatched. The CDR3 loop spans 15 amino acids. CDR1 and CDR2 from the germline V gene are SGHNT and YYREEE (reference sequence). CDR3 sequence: CASSGTDSYNSPLHF. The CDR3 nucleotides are TGTGCCAGCAGCGGGACAGACAGCTATAATTCACCCCTCCACTTT.